This T cell receptor (beta chain) was profiled in a study of shared clonotypes between healthy human individuals. TCRdb keeps only in-frame clones here, not all; method: immunoSEQ multiplex PCR. Of roughly 2.1 million clones detected, 85% to 95% appear once; the ten largest clones hold more than 1.5%. Study observations and caveats: Represented genetic and exposure-history diversity was restricted by having few donors. It was the non-shared clonotypes that had lower generation probabilities than clonotypes shared by all four donors.

Terminally differentiated effector memory CD45RA+ cells were left out of the naive CD8 fraction, which was CD45RO-negative and positively selected for CCR7. About this clone itself: What it recognizes is unknown.

This CDR3 spans 17 amino acids. Germline lookup yields CDR1 SEHNR and CDR2 FQNEAQ (reference sequence). V dropped 4 bases and J dropped 4; count of bases not matched to a gene: 10. The gene calls are TRBV7-9 and TRBJ2-3; 11 bases line up with TRBD2. The sample taken for sequencing was naive CD8+ T cells from PBMCs. The TCR was taken from a man in his late teens or twenties in good health. Some clones in this sample may be carry-over from other donors' samples. CDR3 region: CASSSIAGGPIADTQYF. CDR3 in DNA: TGTGCCAGCAGCTCAATAGCGGGAGGGCCGATCGCAGATACGCAGTATTTT.